This record looks at one TCR beta chain sequence and its context. Its antigen is unidentified. These data originate in a study of T-cell memory formation after mild COVID-19. For the study at large: The two donors had largely donor-specific TCR clusters.

MiXCR, applied by TCRdb to the 5' RACE reads, yields one record per CDR3 protein. The sample gives a few hundred thousand distinct CDR3 sequences, under 25% of which show up once; roughly an eighth is in the top ten. Study-level findings and limits: Researchers could not confirm that second-wave clones peaking on day 37 targeted SARS-CoV-2. Clones that contracted clustered mainly in CM and EM if CD4+ and in EMRA if CD8+. Detection of some responders pre-infection suggested pre-existing cross-reactive memory T cells participated.

The sample comprised PBMCs or a T cell subset sorted from them (not recorded which). This clonotype originated in an adult woman who had mild COVID-19 (a few samples of this study predate the infection). Cell type and time point are not known.

CDR3 loop: CASSGAGTTYNEQFF. CDR3 DNA sequence: TGTGCCAGCAGCGGCGCCGGGACTACCTACAATGAGCAGTTCTTC. The chain recombines TRBV7-3 with TRBJ2-1; 7 bases map to TRBD2. In germline, CDR1 is SGHTA, CDR2 FQGTGA. This CDR3 comprises 15 residues. The V gene end was trimmed by 5 bases and the J gene end by 2 bases; junction bases not matched to a gene: 6.